These 32 T cell receptor beta chains originate from one sample sequenced in a study of T cells in narcolepsy. TCRdb's copy holds only in-frame clones and misses some; the assay was immunoSEQ multiplex PCR. The sample holds about 35,000 clones, 75% to 90% seen once. Sequences were obtained from memory (CD45RA-) CD4+ T cells from blood. The receptors here all came from a human donor in good health.

This sequence joins TRBV5-8 and TRBJ2-2; 7 nucleotides match TRBD2. V lost 4 bases and J lost 5; bases outside the gene matches: 14. CDR1 SGHTS and CDR2 YDEGEE come from the germline V gene. The CDR3 totals 17 residues. CDR3 nucleotide sequence: TGTGCCAGCAGCAGCCCCCCGGGGGGTGTACTTACCGGGGAGCTGTTTTTT. Translating gives CASSSPPGGVLTGELFF.

This clone was found a few times. The CDR3 spells CASRGTRNNEQFF. The CDR3 DNA is TGTGCCAGCAGAGGGACTAGAAACAATGAGCAGTTCTTC. This chain connects TRBV6-5 to TRBJ2-1, with 8 bases that match TRBD2. V was clipped by 6 bases and J by 5 bases; unmatched bases: 3. From germline, CDR1 is MNHEY and CDR2 SVGAGI. This CDR3 is built from 13 residues.

The genes are TRBV4-2 and TRBJ2-3; a possible D gene is TRBD2 (5 bases). The CDR3 consists of 14 residues. Germline V gives CDR1 LGHNA, CDR2 YNFKEQ. The germline V and J ends were trimmed by 4 bases and 7 bases, with 15 bases remaining between them. DNA of the CDR3: TGTGCCAGCAGCCCGCGGACTGGACCTTATACGCAGTATTTT. Translation gives CASSPRTGPYTQYF.

This chain connects TRBV6-1 to TRBJ1-1, with D unresolved. This CDR3 spans 15 amino acids. Germline assignment: CDR1 MNHNS and CDR2 SASEGT. V was trimmed by 4 bases and J by 0 bases, leaving 12 bases between them. The CDR3 DNA sequence: TGTGCCAGCAGTGGCGAGGGCTATATGAACACTGAAGCTTTCTTT. Protein product: CASSGEGYMNTEAFF.

This sequence joins TRBV11-1 and TRBJ2-1, with D maybe TRBD2 (7 bases). Trimming removed 7 bases at V and 9 bases at J, with 25 bases between. This CDR3 region has 16 residues. The germline gives CDR1 SGHAT, CDR2 FQDESV (reference sequence). The CDR3 region has the DNA TGTGCCAGCACCATCAGCGGCGGGGGCACTACAGGTGAGCAGTTCTTC. It translates to CASTISGGGTTGEQFF.

Here the CDR3 DNA reads TGTGCCAGCAGCTCGGGACTAGCGGGTGCGGGTAGTGAGCAGTTCTTC. It codes for CASSSGLAGAGSEQFF. The V call is TRBV7-2, the J call TRBJ2-1; TRBD2 matches 12 bases. There are 16 residues in the CDR3. The J segment lost 9 bases and the V segment lost 4 bases, leaving 10 bases of the junction unmatched. The germline V gene has CDR1 SGHTA and CDR2 FQGNSA.

V gene TRBV7-6 combines with J gene TRBJ2-7; tentatively, D is TRBD1 (5 bases). The CDR3 has 12 residues. V was clipped by 5 bases and J by 5 bases, with 10 bases between them. The V gene's germline CDR1 is SGHVS and CDR2 FNYEAQ. CDR3 in DNA: TGTGCCAGCAGCACCCCAGGGAACGAGCAGTACTTC. Its protein is CASSTPGNEQYF.

The rearrangement uses TRBV5-4 and TRBJ2-3; either TRBD1 or TRBD2 may supply D (6 bases each). The CDR3 length is 14 residues. The germline V gene has CDR1 SGHNT and CDR2 YYREEE (reference sequence). V was pared by 2 bases and J by 6 bases, with 13 bases between. CDR3 bases: TGTGCCAGCAGCTTTAATCGGGGGCGCGATACGCAGTATTTT. This codes for CASSFNRGRDTQYF.

This rearrangement joins TRBV7-8 to TRBJ1-5, with a tentative D call TRBD1 (6 bases). The CDR3 spans 16 residues. Trimming stripped 5 bases from V and 2 bases from J, with 16 bases between. Per the germline V gene, CDR1 is SGHVS and CDR2 is FQNEAQ. CDR3 DNA: TGTGCCAGCAGCCCCAGAGAACACAGGGGCAATCAGCCCCAGCATTTT. It translates to CASSPREHRGNQPQHF.

This clone appeared a single time. Its ends do not fully match the called genes, so a read error is possible. The identical CDR3 is also encoded by other nucleotide sequences in the sample. The rearrangement joins TRBV27 to TRBJ1-1; a possible D gene is TRBD1 (6 bases). The germline CDR1 and CDR2 sequences are MNHEY and SMNVEV (reference sequence). CDR3 size: 14 residues. The CDR3 loop reads CASSLQGSNTEAFF. The CDR3 DNA reads as TGTGCCAGCAGTTTACAGGGGTCGAACACTGAAGCCTTCTTT.

This clone was counted a single time. The chain uses TRBV8-2 and TRBJ2-1; the D call of TRBD1 is as the table states it, not checked on the DNA. TRBV8-2 is given as a pseudogene. The CDR3 runs 23 residues. DNA for the CDR3: TGTGGCAGTGCATCCGCAGCCCTTCCCGTTCCCATATGGTGGACAGGGACCTACAATGAGCAGTTCTTC. It is translated as CGSASAALPVPIWWTGTYNEQFF.

This clone occurred once. The chain uses TRBV7-2 and TRBJ2-3; 10 bases line up with TRBD2. The CDR3 loop spans 16 amino acids. Germline-derived CDR1 and CDR2 are SGHTA and FQGNSA. Trimming took 4 bases from V and 2 from J; bases not matched to a gene: 6. DNA for the CDR3: TGTGCCAGCAGCTCGCCTAGCGGGAGTATCACAGATACGCAGTATTTT. Translated: CASSSPSGSITDTQYF.

The table lists this clone with a few counts. The rearrangement joins TRBV9 to TRBJ1-3; D is uncertain. This CDR3 is built from 15 residues. V lost 0 bases and J 0 bases, leaving 7 bases between the germline ends. The germline V gene has CDR1 SGDLS and CDR2 YYNGEE. The CDR3 sequence is CASSVAGSSGNTIYF. The CDR3 nucleotides are TGTGCCAGCAGCGTAGCTGGGAGCTCTGGAAACACCATATATTTT.

CDR3: CASSSLGGRVDEQFF. CDR3 nucleotides: TGTGCCAGCAGCTCCCTGGGGGGTCGGGTAGATGAGCAGTTCTTC. The chain links TRBV9 to TRBJ2-1; TRBD2 is a possible D gene (6 bases). Germline assignment: CDR1 SGDLS and CDR2 YYNGEE. V was pared by 4 bases and J by 8 bases, with 19 bases between. This CDR3 is 15 amino acids long.

A single count supports this clone. V is TRBV7-2 and J is TRBJ1-2, with D possibly being TRBD1 (6 bases). Trimming took off 1 base at V and 3 bases at J, with 18 bases between the two ends. This CDR3 has 17 amino acids. Germline-derived CDR1 and CDR2 are SGHTA and FQGNSA. CDR3 sequence reads: CASSLVGGALRDYGYTF. CDR3 DNA: TGTGCCAGCAGCTTAGTTGGGGGGGCGCTTAGAGACTATGGCTACACCTTC.

This clone was detected only once. This rearrangement joins TRBV9 to TRBJ2-1; possibly TRBD2 for D (5 bases). Trimming pared 4 bases from V and 6 bases from J, leaving 17 bases between. Germline lookup yields CDR1 SGDLS and CDR2 YYNGEE. CDR3 length: 15 residues. CDR3 region: CASSPHPSGSNEQFF. The DNA for the CDR3 is TGTGCCAGCAGCCCCCACCCCAGCGGTAGCAATGAGCAGTTCTTC.

CDR3 sequence (DNA): TGTGCCAGCAGTTCTATAAGGGGTGGAGACTCACCCCTCCACTTT. Translation gives CASSSIRGGDSPLHF. The chain links TRBV11-2 to TRBJ1-6; a possible D gene is TRBD1 (5 bases). V was pared by 6 bases and J by 10 bases, with 19 bases between. The CDR3 contains 15 residues. Germline lookup yields CDR1 SGHAT and CDR2 FQNNGV.

The chain employs TRBV6-1 and TRBJ1-6; possibly TRBD1 for D (6 bases). Germline V gives CDR1 MNHNS, CDR2 SASEGT. V was trimmed by 5 bases and J by 5 bases, leaving 10 bases between them. The CDR3 consists of 14 residues. CDR3 bases: TGTGCCAGCAGTTCACCAGGGGATAATTCACCCCTCCACTTT. Its protein is CASSSPGDNSPLHF.

This chain links TRBV5-1 with TRBJ2-7; 10 bases map to TRBD2. The V gene end was trimmed by 4 bases and the J gene end by 4 bases; junction bases not matched to a gene: 8. CDR1 SGHRS and CDR2 YFSETQ come from the germline V gene. The CDR3 spans 15 residues. The CDR3 loop reads CASSQDGTSVYEQYF. As DNA, the CDR3 is TGCGCCAGCAGCCAGGACGGGACTAGCGTTTACGAGCAGTACTTC.

Sample share makes this clone medium-sized. As DNA, the CDR3 is TGCGCCAGCACTCGGGACCCTGGACCTGGGAATGAAAAACTGTTTTTT. It specifies CASTRDPGPGNEKLFF. The V and J genes are TRBV5-1 and TRBJ1-4; a possible D gene is TRBD1 (5 bases). The germline V gene encodes CDR1 SGHRS and CDR2 YFSETQ. The CDR3 consists of 16 residues. V was shortened by 6 bases and J by 5 bases, with 20 bases between the two germline ends.

This chain joins TRBV7-3 and TRBJ2-1; no clear D gene. The germline gives CDR1 SGHTA, CDR2 FQGTGA. Trimming left V 0 bases short and J 7 bases short, with 22 bases between. The CDR3 spans 18 residues. Here the CDR3 reads CASSLTPGPRTGYNEQFF. The CDR3 DNA follows: TGTGCCAGCAGCTTAACCCCCGGGCCCCGGACCGGATATAATGAGCAGTTCTTC.

This rearrangement joins TRBV11-2 to TRBJ1-1, with D tentatively TRBD1 (5 bases). Trimming removed 4 bases at V and 3 bases at J, with 18 bases between. Germline assignment: CDR1 SGHAT and CDR2 FQNNGV. The CDR3 runs to 16 residues. The CDR3 coding sequence is TGTGCCAGCAGCTCAACGGGACGAAAAGGGGACACTGAAGCTTTCTTT. Its protein is CASSSTGRKGDTEAFF.

The sample holds a few counts of this clone. The CDR3 nucleotides are TGCGCCAGCAGCCAAGGAGGAGGGAGCTATGGCTACACCTTC. This sequence encodes CASSQGGGSYGYTF. The chain carries TRBV4-3 and TRBJ1-2; unclear D gene. The CDR3 has 14 amino acids. The germline gives CDR1 LGHNA, CDR2 YSLEER. V was clipped by 1 base and J by 4 bases, with 10 bases between them.

This clone was observed once. This rearrangement joins TRBV7-9 to TRBJ1-4; no definite D call. Trimming left V 4 bases short and J 0 bases short, with 9 bases between. Germline V gene data show CDR1 as SEHNR and CDR2 as FQNEAQ (reference sequence). The CDR3 length is 15 residues. The CDR3 coding sequence is TGTGCCAGCAGCTCCCAGCGCTCAACTAATGAAAAACTGTTTTTT. Translation gives CASSSQRSTNEKLFF.

V and J are TRBV7-2 and TRBJ1-2; 9 bases match TRBD1. Germline V CDR1 and CDR2: SGHTA, FQGNSA. The CDR3 runs to 15 residues. The V and J ends lost 5 bases and 1 base, in that order; junction bases with no gene match: 5. CDR3 protein: CASSQRQGDNYGYTF. For the CDR3, the DNA is TGTGCCAGCAGCCAACGACAGGGGGATAACTATGGCTACACCTTC.

The chain uses TRBV7-2 and TRBJ1-5; D is possibly TRBD1 (6 bases). Germline V lookup: CDR1 SGHTA, CDR2 FQGNSA. The CDR3 runs to 16 residues. V dropped 6 bases and J dropped 3 bases, with 18 bases sitting between them. CDR3 coding DNA: TGTGCCAGCAGAACTAGTATCCGGGACAACAATCAGCCCCAGCATTTT. It is translated as CASRTSIRDNNQPQHF.

Of note for this clone: Germline is not matched at one junction end, which may reflect a read error. The chain carries TRBV6-5 and TRBJ2-2, with D possibly TRBD1 on 7 matching bases. The CDR3 loop spans 15 amino acids. Germline CDR1 and CDR2: MNHEY and SVGAGI. The CDR3 DNA reads TGTGCCGGCAGGCCGGGGGACAGATACACCGGGGAGCTGTTTTTT. It encodes CAGRPGDRYTGELFF.

This clone was seen more than once but under ten times. The rearrangement links TRBV10-3 to TRBJ2-2, with D maybe TRBD2 (6 bases). Germline CDR1 is ENHRY and CDR2 is SYGVKD. The CDR3 is made up of 14 amino acids. With 6 bases removed from V and 1 base from J, the gap between germline ends came to 9 bases. CDR3 coding DNA: TGTGCCATCAGGGGACTTCAGAACACCGGGGAGCTGTTTTTT. As protein: CAIRGLQNTGELFF.

This chain uses TRBV7-3 with TRBJ2-1; TRBD2 might be the D (7 bases). The CDR3 contains 18 residues. V was pared by 1 base and J by 5 bases, with 21 bases between. From germline, CDR1 is SGHTA and CDR2 FQGTGA. CDR3 region: CASSLRPSGGLTDNEQFF. The CDR3 DNA reads TGTGCCAGCAGCTTAAGGCCCTCCGGGGGGCTGACGGACAATGAGCAGTTCTTC. The full variable domain, completed using reference TRBV7-3 and TRBJ2-1, is GAGVSQTPSNKVTEKGKYVELRCDPISGHTALYWYRQSLGQGPEFLIYFQGTGAADDSGLPNDRFFAVRPEGSVSTLKIQRTERGDSAVYLCASSLRPSGGLTDNEQFFGPGTRLTVL.

This clone appeared a single time. This chain connects TRBV5-1 to TRBJ1-6; a weak D match, TRBD1 (6 bases). This CDR3 contains 14 residues. CDR1 and CDR2 from the germline V gene are SGHRS and YFSETQ. Trimming stripped 4 bases from V and 4 bases from J, with 9 bases between. The CDR3 sequence: CASSPQGYNSPLHF. Here the CDR3 DNA reads TGCGCCAGCAGCCCACAGGGTTATAATTCACCCCTCCACTTT.

The chain carries TRBV20-1 and TRBJ1-6; no clear D. CDR3 length: 11 residues. CDR1 is DFQATT, CDR2 SNEGSKA, per germline (reference sequence). The germline V and J ends were trimmed by 0 bases and 15 bases, with 9 bases remaining between them. In DNA form, the CDR3 reads TGCAGTGCTAGAGAGCCGGGCGGCCTCCACTTT. It specifies CSAREPGGLHF.

The genes are TRBV7-9 and TRBJ2-1; 13 bases fit TRBD2. The V segment lost 1 base and the J segment 8 bases; nucleotides outside the gene matches: 5. CDR1 SEHNR and CDR2 FQNEAQ come from the germline V gene (reference sequence). This CDR3 comprises 16 residues. The CDR3 loop is CASSLGTSGSLDEQFF. DNA for the CDR3: TGTGCCAGCAGCTTAGGGACTAGCGGGAGTCTGGATGAGCAGTTCTTC.